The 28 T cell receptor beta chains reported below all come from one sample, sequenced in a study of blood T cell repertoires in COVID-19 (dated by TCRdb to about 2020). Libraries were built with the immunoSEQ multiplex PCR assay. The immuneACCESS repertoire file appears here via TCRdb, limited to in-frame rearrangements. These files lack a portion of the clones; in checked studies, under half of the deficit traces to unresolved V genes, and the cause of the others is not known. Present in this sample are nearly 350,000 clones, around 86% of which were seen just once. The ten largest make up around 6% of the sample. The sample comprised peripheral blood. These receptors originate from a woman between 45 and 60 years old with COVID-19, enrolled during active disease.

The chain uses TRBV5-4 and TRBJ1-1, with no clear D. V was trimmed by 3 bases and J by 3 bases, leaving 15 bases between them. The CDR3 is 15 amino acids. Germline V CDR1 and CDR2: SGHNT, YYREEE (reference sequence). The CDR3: CASSSARVRDTEAFF. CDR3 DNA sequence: TGTGCCAGCAGCTCAGCGAGGGTGCGGGACACTGAAGCTTTCTTT.

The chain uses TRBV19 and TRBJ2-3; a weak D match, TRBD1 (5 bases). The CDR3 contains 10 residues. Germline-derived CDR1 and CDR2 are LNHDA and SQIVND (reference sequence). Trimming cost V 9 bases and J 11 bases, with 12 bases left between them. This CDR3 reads CARTDREQYF. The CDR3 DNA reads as TGTGCCAGGACCGACAGAGAGCAGTATTTT. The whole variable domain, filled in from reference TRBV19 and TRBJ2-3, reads DGGITQSPKYLFRKEGQNVTLSCEQNLNHDAMYWYRQDPGQGLRLIYYSQIVNDFQKGDIAEGYSVSREKKESFPLTVTSAQKNPTAFYLCARTDREQYFGPGTRLTVL.

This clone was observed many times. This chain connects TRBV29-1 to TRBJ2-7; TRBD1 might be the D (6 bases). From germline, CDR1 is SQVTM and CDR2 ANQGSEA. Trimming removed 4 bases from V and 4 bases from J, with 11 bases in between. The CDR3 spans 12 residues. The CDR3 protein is CSVGQQGYEQYF. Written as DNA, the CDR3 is TGCAGCGTTGGCCAACAGGGATACGAGCAGTACTTC.

The CDR3 DNA reads TGTGCCAGCAGTGAAGAATGGAGCGCGGGAGCTGGGGAGCAGTACTTC. It codes for CASSEEWSAGAGEQYF. The V gene is TRBV6-1, the J gene TRBJ2-7; 7 nucleotides agree with TRBD2. Per the germline V gene, CDR1 is MNHNS and CDR2 is SASEGT. V was clipped by 1 base and J by 7 bases; unmatched bases: 13. The CDR3 length is 16 residues.

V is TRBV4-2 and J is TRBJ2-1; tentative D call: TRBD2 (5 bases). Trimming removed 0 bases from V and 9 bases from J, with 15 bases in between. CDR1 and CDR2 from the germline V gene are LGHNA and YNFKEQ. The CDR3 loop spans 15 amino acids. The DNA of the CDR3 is TGTGCCAGCAGCCAAGATGTAGTAGCGTCTTCTGAGCAGTTCTTC. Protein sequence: CASSQDVVASSEQFF.

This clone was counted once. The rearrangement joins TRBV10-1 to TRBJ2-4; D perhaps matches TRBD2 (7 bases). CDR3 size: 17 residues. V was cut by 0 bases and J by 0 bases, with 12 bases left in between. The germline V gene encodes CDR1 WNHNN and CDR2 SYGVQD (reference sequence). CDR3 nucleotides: TGCGCCAGCAGTGAGTCTTCGGGGGGCGCAGCCAAAAACATTCAGTACTTC. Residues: CASSESSGGAAKNIQYF.

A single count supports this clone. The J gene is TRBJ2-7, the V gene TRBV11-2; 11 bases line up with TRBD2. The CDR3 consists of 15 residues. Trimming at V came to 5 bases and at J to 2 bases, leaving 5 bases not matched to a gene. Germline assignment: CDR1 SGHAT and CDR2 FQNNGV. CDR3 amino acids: CASSTRLAGTYEQYF. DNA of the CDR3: TGTGCCAGCAGCACCCGACTAGCGGGGACCTACGAGCAGTACTTC. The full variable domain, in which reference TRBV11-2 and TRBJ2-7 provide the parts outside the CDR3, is EAGVAQSPRYKIIEKRQSVAFWCNPISGHATLYWYQQILGQGPKLLIQFQNNGVVDDSQLPKDRFSAERLKGVDSTLKIQPAKLEDSAVYLCASSTRLAGTYEQYFGPGTRLTVT.

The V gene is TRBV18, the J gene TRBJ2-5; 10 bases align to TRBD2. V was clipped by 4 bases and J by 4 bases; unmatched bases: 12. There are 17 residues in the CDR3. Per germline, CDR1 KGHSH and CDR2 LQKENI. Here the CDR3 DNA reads TGTGCCAGCTCACGGGCTAGCGGGGGCCGAACAGGAGAGACCCAGTACTTC. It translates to CASSRASGGRTGETQYF.

The CDR3 loop is CASSPDGTALHF. The CDR3, as DNA: TGTGCCAGCTCACCCGACGGGACAGCTCTCCACTTT. The chain has TRBV18 and TRBJ1-6; 7 bases line up with TRBD1. This CDR3 region has 12 residues. The germline V gene has CDR1 KGHSH and CDR2 LQKENI. The V segment lost 3 bases and the J segment 16 bases; nucleotides outside the gene matches: 6.

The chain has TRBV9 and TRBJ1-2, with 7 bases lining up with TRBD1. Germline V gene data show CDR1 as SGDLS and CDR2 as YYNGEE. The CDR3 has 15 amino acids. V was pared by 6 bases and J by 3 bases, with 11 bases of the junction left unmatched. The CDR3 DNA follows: TGTGCCAGCAACCCCTGGACCGGGACAGACTATGGCTACACCTTC. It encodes CASNPWTGTDYGYTF. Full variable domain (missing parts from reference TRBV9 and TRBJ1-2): DSGVTQTPKHLITATGQRVTLRCSPRSGDLSVYWYQQSLDQGLQFLIQYYNGEERAKGNILERFSAQQFPDLHSELNLSSLELGDSALYFCASNPWTGTDYGYTFGSGTRLTVV.

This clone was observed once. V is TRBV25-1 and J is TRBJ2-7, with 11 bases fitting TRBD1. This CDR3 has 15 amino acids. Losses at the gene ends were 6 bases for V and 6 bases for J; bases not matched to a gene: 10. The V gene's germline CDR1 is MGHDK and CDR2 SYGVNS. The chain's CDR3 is CASSEGWTGGFEQYF. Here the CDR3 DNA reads TGTGCCAGCAGCGAAGGGTGGACAGGGGGCTTCGAGCAGTACTTC.

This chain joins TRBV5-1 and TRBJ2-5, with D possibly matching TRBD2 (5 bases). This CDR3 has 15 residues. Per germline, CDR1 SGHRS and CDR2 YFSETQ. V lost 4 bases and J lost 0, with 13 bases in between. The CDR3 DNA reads TGCGCCAGCAGCCGAAGGACGGGGTACCAAGAGACCCAGTACTTC. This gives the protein CASSRRTGYQETQYF.

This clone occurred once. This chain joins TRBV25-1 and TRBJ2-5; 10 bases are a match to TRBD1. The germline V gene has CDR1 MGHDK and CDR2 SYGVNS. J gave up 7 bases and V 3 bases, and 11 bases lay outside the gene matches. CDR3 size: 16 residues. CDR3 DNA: TGTGCCAGCAGTGACCTGGGACAGGGGAACCGAGGGACCCAGTACTTC. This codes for CASSDLGQGNRGTQYF.

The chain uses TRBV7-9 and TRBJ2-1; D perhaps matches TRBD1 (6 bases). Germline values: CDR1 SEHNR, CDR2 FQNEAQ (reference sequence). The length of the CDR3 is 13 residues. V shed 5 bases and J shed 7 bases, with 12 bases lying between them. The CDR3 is CASSPDSRNEQFF. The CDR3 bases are TGTGCCAGCAGCCCGGACAGCCGGAATGAGCAGTTCTTC.

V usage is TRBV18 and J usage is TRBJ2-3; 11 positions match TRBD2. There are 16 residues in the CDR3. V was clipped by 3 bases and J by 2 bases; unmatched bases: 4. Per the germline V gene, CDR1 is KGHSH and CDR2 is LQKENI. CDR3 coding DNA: TGTGCCAGCTCACCCCCGGGACTAGCGGACACAGATACGCAGTATTTT. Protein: CASSPPGLADTDTQYF.

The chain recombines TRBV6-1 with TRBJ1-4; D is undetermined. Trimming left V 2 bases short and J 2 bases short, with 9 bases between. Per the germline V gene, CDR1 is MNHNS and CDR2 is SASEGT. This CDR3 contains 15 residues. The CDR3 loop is CASSESPATNEKLFF. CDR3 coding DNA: TGTGCCAGCAGTGAAAGTCCCGCGACTAATGAAAAACTGTTTTTT.

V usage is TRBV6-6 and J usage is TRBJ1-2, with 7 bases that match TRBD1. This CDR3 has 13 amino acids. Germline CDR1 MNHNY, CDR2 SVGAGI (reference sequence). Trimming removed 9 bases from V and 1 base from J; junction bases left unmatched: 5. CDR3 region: CASKGGGNYGYTF. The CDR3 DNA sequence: TGTGCCAGTAAAGGGGGCGGTAACTATGGCTACACCTTC.

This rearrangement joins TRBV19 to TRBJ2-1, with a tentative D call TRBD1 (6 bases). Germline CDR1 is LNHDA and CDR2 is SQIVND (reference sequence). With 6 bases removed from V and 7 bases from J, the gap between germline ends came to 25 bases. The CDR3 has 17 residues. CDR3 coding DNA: TGTGCCAGTAGCCCCAGGCGAGGGGGTCGACGTGAGAATGAGCAGTTCTTC. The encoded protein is CASSPRRGGRRENEQFF. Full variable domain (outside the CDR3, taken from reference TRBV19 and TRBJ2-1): DGGITQSPKYLFRKEGQNVTLSCEQNLNHDAMYWYRQDPGQGLRLIYYSQIVNDFQKGDIAEGYSVSREKKESFPLTVTSAQKNPTAFYLCASSPRRGGRRENEQFFGPGTRLTVL.

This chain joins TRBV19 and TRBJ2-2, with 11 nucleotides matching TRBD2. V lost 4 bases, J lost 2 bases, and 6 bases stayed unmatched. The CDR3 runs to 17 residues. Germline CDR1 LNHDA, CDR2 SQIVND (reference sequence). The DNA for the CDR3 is TGTGCCAGTAGTAGGACCGGGACTAGCGGAAACACCGGGGAGCTGTTTTTT. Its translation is CASSRTGTSGNTGELFF.

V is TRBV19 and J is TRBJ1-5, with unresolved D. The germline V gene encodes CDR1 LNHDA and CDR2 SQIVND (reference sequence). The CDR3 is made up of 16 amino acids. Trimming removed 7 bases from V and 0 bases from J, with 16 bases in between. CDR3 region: CASTSGPRNSNQPQHF. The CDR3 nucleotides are TGTGCCAGTACTAGCGGACCTCGAAATAGCAATCAGCCCCAGCATTTT.

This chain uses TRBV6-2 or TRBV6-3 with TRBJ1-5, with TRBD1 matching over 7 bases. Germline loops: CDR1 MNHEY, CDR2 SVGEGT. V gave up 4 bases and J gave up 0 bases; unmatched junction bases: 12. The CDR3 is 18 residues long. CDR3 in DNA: TGTGCCAGCAGTTCACCCAGGGGGGAAAATTATAGCAATCAGCCCCAGCATTTT. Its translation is CASSSPRGENYSNQPQHF.

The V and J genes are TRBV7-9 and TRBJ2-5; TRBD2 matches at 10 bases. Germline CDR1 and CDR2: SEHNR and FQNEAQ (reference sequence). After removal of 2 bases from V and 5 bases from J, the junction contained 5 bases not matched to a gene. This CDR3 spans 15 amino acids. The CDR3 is CASSLHTSGVETQYF. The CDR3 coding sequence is TGTGCCAGCAGCTTACATACTAGCGGGGTGGAGACCCAGTACTTC.

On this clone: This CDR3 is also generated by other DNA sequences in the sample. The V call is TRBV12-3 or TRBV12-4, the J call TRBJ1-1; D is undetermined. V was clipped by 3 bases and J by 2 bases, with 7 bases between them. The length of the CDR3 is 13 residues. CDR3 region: CASSLRENTEAFF. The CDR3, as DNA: TGTGCCAGCAGTTTGAGAGAAAACACTGAAGCTTTCTTT.

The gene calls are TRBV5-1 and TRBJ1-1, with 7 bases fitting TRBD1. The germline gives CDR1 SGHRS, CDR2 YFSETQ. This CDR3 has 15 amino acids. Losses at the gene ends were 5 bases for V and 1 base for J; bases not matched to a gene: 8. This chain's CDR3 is CASSLSDRTNTEAFF. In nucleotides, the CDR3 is TGCGCCAGCAGTTTGTCGGACAGGACGAACACTGAAGCTTTCTTT.

The CDR3 region is CASSLSSLTPGANVLTF. In DNA, the CDR3 is TGCGCCAGCAGTCTTTCGTCATTAACTCCCGGGGCCAACGTCCTGACTTTC. The chain uses TRBV23-1 and TRBJ2-6, with D unclear. TRBV23-1 is an open reading frame whose function is uncertain. This CDR3 has 17 amino acids. The V gene lost 4 bases and the J gene lost 4 bases, with 17 bases spanning the gap.

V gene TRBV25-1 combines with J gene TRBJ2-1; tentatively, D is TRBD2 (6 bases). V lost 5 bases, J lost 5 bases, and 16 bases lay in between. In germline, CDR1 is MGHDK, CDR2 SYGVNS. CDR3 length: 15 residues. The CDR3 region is CASSLVLAADNEQFF. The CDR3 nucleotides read TGTGCCAGCAGTCTAGTCTTAGCGGCGGACAATGAGCAGTTCTTC.

CDR3: CASSASGQGNYGYTF. The CDR3 nucleotides read TGTGCCAGCAGTGCCTCGGGACAGGGTAACTATGGCTACACCTTC. The chain employs TRBV25-1 and TRBJ1-2; 9 bases are shared with TRBD1. The trim removed 4 bases at V and 1 base at J, leaving 4 bases unmatched. Per germline, CDR1 MGHDK and CDR2 SYGVNS. CDR3 length: 15 residues.

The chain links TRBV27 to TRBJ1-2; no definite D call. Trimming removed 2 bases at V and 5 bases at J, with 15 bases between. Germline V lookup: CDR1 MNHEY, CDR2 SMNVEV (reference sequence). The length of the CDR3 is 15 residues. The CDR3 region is CASSLKTEAGYGYTF. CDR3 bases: TGTGCCAGCAGTTTAAAGACGGAGGCTGGGTATGGCTACACCTTC.